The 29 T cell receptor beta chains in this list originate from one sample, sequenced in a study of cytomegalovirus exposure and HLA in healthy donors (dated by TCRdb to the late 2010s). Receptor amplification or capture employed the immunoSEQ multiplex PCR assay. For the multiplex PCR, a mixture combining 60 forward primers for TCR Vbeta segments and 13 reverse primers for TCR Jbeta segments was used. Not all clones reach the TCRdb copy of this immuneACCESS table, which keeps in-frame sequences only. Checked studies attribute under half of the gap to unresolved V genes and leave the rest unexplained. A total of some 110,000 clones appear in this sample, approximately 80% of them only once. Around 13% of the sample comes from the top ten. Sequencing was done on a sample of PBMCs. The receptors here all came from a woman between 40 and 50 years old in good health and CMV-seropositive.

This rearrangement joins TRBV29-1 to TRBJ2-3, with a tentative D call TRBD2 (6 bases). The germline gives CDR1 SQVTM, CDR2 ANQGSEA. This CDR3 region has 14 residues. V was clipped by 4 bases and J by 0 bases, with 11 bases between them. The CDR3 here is CSVGGESSTDTQYF. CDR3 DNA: TGCAGCGTTGGGGGGGAGTCTAGCACAGATACGCAGTATTTT.

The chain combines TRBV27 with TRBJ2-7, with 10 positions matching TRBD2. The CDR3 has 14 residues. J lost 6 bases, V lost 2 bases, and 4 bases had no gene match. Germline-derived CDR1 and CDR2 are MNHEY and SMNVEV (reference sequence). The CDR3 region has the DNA TGTGCCAGCAGTTTAACTAGCGGGATGTTCGAGCAGTACTTC. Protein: CASSLTSGMFEQYF.

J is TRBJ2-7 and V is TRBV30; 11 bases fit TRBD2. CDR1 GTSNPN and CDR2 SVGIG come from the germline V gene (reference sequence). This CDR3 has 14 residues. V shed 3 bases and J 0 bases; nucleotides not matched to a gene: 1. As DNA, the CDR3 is TGTGCCTGGAGGACTAGCGGGAACTCCTACGAGCAGTACTTC. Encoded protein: CAWRTSGNSYEQYF.

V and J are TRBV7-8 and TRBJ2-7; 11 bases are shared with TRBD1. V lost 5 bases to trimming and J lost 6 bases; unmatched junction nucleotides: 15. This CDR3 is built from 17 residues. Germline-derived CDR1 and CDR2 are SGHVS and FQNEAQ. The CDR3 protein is CASSNLGVGTGGSEQYF. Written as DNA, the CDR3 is TGTGCCAGCAGCAATCTCGGGGTCGGGACAGGGGGTTCCGAGCAGTACTTC.

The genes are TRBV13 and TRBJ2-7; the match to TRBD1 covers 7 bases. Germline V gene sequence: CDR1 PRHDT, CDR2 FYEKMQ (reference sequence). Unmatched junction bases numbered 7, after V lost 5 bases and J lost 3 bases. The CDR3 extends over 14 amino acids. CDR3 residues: CASSARDRIYEQYF. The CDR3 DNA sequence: TGTGCCAGCAGCGCCCGGGACAGAATCTACGAGCAGTACTTC.

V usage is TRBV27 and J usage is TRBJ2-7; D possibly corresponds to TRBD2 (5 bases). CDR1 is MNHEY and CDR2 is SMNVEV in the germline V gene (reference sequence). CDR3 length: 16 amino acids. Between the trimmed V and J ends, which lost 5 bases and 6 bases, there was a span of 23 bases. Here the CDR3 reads CASSPVSGSRLSEQYF. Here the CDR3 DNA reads TGTGCCAGCAGTCCAGTATCGGGGAGTCGTCTGAGCGAGCAGTACTTC.

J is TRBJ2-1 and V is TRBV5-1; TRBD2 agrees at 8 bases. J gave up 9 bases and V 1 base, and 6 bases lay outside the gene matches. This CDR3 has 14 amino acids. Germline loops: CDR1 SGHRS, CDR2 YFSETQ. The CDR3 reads CASSLTGRAAEQFF. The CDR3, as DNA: TGCGCCAGCAGCTTGACCGGGAGGGCGGCTGAGCAGTTCTTC.

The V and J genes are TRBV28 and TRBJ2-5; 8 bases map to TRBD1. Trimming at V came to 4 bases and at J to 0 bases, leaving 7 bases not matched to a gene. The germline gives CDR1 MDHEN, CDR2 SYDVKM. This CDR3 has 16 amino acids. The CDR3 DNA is TGTGCCAGCAGTTCAGGGGGCTTGAGGTACCAAGAGACCCAGTACTTC. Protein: CASSSGGLRYQETQYF.

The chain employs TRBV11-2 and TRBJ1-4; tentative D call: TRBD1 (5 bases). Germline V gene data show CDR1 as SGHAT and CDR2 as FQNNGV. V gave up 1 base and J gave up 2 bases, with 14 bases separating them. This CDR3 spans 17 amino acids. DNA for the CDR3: TGTGCCAGCAGCTTAGGACTTACCGGGGGTACTAATGAAAAACTGTTTTTT. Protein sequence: CASSLGLTGGTNEKLFF. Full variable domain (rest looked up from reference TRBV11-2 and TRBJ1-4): EAGVAQSPRYKIIEKRQSVAFWCNPISGHATLYWYQQILGQGPKLLIQFQNNGVVDDSQLPKDRFSAERLKGVDSTLKIQPAKLEDSAVYLCASSLGLTGGTNEKLFFGSGTQLSVL.

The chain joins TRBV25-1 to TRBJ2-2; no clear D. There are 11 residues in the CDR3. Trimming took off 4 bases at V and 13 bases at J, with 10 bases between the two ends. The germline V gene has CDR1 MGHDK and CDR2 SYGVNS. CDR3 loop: CASSVGPALFF. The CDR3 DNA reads TGTGCCAGCAGTGTTGGGCCCGCGCTGTTTTTT.

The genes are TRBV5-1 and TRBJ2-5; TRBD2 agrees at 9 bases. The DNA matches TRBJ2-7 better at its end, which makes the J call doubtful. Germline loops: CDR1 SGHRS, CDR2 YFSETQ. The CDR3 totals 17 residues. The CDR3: CASSVGLWGGRAHEQYF. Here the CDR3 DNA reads TGCGCCAGCAGCGTCGGCCTCTGGGGCGGGAGGGCCCACGAGCAGTACTTC.

CDR3 protein: CSAASSYEQYF. The CDR3 DNA reads as TGCAGTGCAGCAAGCTCCTACGAGCAGTACTTC. The chain has TRBV20-1 and TRBJ2-7; D is unclear. The V end was cut by 6 bases, the J end by 0 bases, with 6 bases between. The CDR3 contains 11 residues. Germline lookup yields CDR1 DFQATT and CDR2 SNEGSKA (reference sequence).

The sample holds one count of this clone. The CDR3 DNA reads as TGTGCCAGCAGTGAAGCGGGAGTCGCAGATGAAAAACTGTTTTTT. Translated: CASSEAGVADEKLFF. This chain uses TRBV25-1 with TRBJ1-4; no reliable D call. The V gene lost 2 bases and the J gene lost 6 bases, with 13 bases spanning the gap. CDR3 length equals 15 residues. The germline gives CDR1 MGHDK, CDR2 SYGVNS.

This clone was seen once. CDR3 in amino acids: CSVSDRVNTEAFF. The DNA for the CDR3 is TGCAGCGTGTCGGACAGGGTGAACACTGAAGCTTTCTTT. The chain carries TRBV29-1 and TRBJ1-1; 8 nucleotides align to TRBD1. Germline CDR1 is SQVTM and CDR2 is ANQGSEA. This CDR3 comprises 13 residues. V dropped 6 bases and J dropped 0; count of bases not matched to a gene: 3.

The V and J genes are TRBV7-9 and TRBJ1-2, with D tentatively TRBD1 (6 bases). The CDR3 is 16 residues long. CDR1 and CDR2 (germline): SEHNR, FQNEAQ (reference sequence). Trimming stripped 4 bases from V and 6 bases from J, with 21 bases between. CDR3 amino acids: CASSSVREDSIHGYTF. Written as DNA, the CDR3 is TGTGCCAGCAGCTCAGTTCGGGAGGACAGCATACATGGCTACACCTTC.

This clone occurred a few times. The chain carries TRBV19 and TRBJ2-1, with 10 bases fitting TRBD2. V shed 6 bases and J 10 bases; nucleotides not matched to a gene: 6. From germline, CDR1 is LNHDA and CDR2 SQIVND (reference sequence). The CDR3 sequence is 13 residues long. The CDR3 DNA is TGTGCCAGTAGACTCCTAGCGGGAGTGGAGCAGTTCTTC. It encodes CASRLLAGVEQFF.

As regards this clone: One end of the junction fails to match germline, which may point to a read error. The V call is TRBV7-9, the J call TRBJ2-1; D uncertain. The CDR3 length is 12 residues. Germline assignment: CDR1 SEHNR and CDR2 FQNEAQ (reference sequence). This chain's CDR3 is CSSSLGPAEQFF. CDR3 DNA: TGTTCCAGCAGCTTGGGCCCGGCCGAGCAGTTCTTC. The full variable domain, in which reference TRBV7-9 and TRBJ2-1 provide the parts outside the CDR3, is DTGVSQNPRHKITKRGQNVTFRCDPISEHNRLYWYRQTLGQGPEFLTYFQNEAQLEKSRLLSDRFSAERPKGSFSTLEIQRTEQGDSAMYLCSSSLGPAEQFFGPGTRLTVL.

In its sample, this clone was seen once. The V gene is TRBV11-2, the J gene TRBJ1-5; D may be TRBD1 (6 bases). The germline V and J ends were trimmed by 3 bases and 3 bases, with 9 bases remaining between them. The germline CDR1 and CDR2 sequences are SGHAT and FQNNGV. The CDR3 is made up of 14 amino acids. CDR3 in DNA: TGTGCCAGCAGCTTGACAGGAAACAATCAGCCCCAGCATTTT. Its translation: CASSLTGNNQPQHF. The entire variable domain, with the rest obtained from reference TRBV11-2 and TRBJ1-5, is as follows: EAGVAQSPRYKIIEKRQSVAFWCNPISGHATLYWYQQILGQGPKLLIQFQNNGVVDDSQLPKDRFSAERLKGVDSTLKIQPAKLEDSAVYLCASSLTGNNQPQHFGDGTRLSIL.

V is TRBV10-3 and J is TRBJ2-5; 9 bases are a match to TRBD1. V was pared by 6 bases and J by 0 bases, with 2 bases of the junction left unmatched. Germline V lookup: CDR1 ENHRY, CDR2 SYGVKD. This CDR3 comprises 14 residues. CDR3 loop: CAIRGQGYQETQYF. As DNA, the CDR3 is TGTGCCATCAGGGGACAGGGCTACCAAGAGACCCAGTACTTC.

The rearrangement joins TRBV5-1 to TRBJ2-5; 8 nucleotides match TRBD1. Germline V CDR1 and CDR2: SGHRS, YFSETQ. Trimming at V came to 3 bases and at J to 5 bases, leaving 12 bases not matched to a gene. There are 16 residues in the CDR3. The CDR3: CASSWIPQGDRETQYF. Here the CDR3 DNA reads TGCGCCAGCAGCTGGATTCCACAGGGGGATAGGGAGACCCAGTACTTC. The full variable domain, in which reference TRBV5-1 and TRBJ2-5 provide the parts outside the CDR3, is KAGVTQTPRYLIKTRGQQVTLSCSPISGHRSVSWYQQTPGQGLQFLFEYFSETQRNKGNFPGRFSGRQFSNSRSEMNVSTLELGDSALYLCASSWIPQGDRETQYFGPGTRLLVL.

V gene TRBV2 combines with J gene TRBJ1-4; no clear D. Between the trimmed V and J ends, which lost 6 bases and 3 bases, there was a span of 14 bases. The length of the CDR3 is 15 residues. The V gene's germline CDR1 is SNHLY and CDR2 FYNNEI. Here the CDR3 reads CASSSNGEANEKLFF. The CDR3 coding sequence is TGTGCCAGCAGCTCTAACGGGGAGGCTAATGAAAAACTGTTTTTT.

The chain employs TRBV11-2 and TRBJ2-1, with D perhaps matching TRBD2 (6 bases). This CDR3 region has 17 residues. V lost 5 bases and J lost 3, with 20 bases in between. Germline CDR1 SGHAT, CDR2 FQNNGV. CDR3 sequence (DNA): TGTGCCAGCAGCGAGTGGTCATCGGGTAGCGGCTACAATGAGCAGTTCTTC. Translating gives CASSEWSSGSGYNEQFF. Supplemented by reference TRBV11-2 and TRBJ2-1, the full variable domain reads EAGVAQSPRYKIIEKRQSVAFWCNPISGHATLYWYQQILGQGPKLLIQFQNNGVVDDSQLPKDRFSAERLKGVDSTLKIQPAKLEDSAVYLCASSEWSSGSGYNEQFFGPGTRLTVL.

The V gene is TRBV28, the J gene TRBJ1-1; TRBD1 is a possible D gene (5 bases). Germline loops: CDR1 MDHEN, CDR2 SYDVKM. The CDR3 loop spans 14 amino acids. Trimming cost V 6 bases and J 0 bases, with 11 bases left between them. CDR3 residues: CASRTDIMNTEAFF. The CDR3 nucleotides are TGTGCCAGCAGGACAGACATTATGAACACTGAAGCTTTCTTT.

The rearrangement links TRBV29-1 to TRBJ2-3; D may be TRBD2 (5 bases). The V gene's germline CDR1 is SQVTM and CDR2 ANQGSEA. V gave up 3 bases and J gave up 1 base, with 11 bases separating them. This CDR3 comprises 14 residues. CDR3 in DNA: TGCAGCGTTGATGGGGAGATAGGCACAGATACGCAGTATTTT. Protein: CSVDGEIGTDTQYF.

The CDR3 spells CASSLTGGMGGYTF. DNA for the CDR3: TGTGCCAGCAGCTTGACAGGAGGAATGGGCGGCTACACCTTC. The V call is TRBV7-9, the J call TRBJ1-2; possible D gene TRBD1, 6 bases. V lost 3 bases and J 8 bases, leaving 16 bases between the germline ends. Germline V gives CDR1 SEHNR, CDR2 FQNEAQ (reference sequence). The CDR3 sequence is 14 residues long.

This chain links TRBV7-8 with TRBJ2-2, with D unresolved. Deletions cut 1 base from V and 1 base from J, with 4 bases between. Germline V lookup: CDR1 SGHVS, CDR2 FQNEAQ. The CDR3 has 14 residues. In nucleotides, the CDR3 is TGTGCCAGCAGCTTAGACAGGAACACCGGGGAGCTGTTTTTT. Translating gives CASSLDRNTGELFF.

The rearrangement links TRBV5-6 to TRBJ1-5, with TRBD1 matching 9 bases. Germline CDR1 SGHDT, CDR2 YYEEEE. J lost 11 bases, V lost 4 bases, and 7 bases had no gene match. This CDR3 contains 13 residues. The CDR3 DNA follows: TGTGCCAGCAGCGCCCGACAGGGGGGGACCCAGCATTTT. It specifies CASSARQGGTQHF.

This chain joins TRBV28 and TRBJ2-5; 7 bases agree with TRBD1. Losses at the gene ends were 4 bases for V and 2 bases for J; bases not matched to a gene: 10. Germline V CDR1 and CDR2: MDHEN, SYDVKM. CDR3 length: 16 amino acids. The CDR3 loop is CASSSLSGGFQETQYF. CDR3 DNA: TGTGCCAGCAGTTCCCTCTCAGGGGGATTTCAAGAGACCCAGTACTTC.

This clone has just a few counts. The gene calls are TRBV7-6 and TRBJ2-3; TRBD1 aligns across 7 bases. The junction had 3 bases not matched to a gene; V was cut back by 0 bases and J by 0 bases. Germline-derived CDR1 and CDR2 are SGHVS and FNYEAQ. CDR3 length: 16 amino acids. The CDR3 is CASSLAGQFSTDTQYF. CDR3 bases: TGTGCCAGCAGCTTAGCGGGACAGTTTAGCACAGATACGCAGTATTTT.